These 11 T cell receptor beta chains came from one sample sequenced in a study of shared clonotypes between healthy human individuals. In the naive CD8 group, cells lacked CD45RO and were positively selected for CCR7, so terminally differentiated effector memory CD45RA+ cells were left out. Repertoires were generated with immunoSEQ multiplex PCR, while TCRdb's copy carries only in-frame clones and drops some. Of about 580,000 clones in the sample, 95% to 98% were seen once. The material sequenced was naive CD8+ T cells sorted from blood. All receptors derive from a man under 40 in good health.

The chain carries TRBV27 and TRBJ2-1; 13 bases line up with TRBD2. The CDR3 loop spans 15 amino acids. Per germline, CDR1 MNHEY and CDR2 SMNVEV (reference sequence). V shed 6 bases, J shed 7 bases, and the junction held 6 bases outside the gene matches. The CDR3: CASSQTSGRLNEQFF. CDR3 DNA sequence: TGTGCCAGCAGCCAGACTAGCGGGAGGCTTAATGAGCAGTTCTTC.

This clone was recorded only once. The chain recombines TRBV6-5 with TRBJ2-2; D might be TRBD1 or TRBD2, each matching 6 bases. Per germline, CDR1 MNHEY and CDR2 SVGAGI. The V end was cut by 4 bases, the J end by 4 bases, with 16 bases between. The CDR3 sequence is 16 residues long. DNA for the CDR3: TGTGCCAGCAGTTTCATAGCGGAGGGGGGCACCGGGGAGCTGTTTTTT. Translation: CASSFIAEGGTGELFF.

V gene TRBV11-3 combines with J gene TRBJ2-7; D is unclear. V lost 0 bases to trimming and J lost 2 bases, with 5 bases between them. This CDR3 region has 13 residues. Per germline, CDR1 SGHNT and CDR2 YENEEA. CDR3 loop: CASSLDPTYEQYF. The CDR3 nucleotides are TGTGCCAGCAGCTTAGATCCCACCTACGAGCAGTACTTC.

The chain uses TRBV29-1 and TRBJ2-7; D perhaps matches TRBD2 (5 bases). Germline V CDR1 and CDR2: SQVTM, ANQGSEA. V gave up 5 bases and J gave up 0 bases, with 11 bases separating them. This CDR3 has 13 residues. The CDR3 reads CSVSGVNSYEQYF. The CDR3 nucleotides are TGCAGCGTTTCCGGGGTGAACTCCTACGAGCAGTACTTC.

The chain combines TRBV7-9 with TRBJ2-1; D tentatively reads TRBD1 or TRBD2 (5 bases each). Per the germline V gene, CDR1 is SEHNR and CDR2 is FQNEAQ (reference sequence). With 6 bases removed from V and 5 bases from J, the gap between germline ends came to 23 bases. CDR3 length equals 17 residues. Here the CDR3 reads CASRTLASGQGHNEQFF. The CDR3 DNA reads TGTGCCAGCAGGACCTTAGCCTCGGGGCAGGGCCACAATGAGCAGTTCTTC.

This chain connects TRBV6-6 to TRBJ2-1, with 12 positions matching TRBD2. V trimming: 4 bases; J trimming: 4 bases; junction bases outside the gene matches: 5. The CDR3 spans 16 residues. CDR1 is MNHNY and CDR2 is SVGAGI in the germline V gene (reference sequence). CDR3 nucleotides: TGTGCCAGCAGTTTACTAGCGGGAGGTATTTACAATGAGCAGTTCTTC. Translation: CASSLLAGGIYNEQFF.

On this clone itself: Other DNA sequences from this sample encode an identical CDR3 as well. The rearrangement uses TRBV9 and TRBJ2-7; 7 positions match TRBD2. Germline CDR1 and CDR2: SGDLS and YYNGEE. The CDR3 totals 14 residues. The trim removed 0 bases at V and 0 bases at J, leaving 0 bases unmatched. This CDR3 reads CASSVGGSSYEQYF. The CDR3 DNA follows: TGTGCCAGCAGCGTAGGCGGGAGCTCCTACGAGCAGTACTTC.

The CDR3 DNA reads as TGTGCCAGCAGTCTCCTGAGGTTGGGGGAGACCCAGTACTTC. This gives the protein CASSLLRLGETQYF. This chain uses TRBV27 with TRBJ2-5, with no clear D. Germline-derived CDR1 and CDR2 are MNHEY and SMNVEV (reference sequence). The V and J ends lost 5 bases and 5 bases respectively, with 15 bases between them. CDR3 length: 14 residues.

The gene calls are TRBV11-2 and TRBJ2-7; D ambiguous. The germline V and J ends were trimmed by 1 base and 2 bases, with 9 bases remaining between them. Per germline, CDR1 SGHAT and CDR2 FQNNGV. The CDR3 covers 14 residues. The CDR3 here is CASSLAGWAYEQYF. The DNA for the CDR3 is TGTGCCAGCAGCTTAGCGGGCTGGGCCTACGAGCAGTACTTC.

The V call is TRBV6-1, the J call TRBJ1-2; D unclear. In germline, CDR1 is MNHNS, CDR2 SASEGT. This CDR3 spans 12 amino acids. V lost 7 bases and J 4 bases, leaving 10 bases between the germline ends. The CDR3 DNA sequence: TGTGCCAGCATGAGGTCTCTCTATGGCTACACCTTC. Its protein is CASMRSLYGYTF.

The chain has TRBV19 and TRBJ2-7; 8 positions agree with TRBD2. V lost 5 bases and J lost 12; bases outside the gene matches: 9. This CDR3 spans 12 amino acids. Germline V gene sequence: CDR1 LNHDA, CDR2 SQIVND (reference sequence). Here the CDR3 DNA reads TGTGCCAGTAGTGTGCCTGGGACTAGTGTGTACTTC. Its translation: CASSVPGTSVYF.